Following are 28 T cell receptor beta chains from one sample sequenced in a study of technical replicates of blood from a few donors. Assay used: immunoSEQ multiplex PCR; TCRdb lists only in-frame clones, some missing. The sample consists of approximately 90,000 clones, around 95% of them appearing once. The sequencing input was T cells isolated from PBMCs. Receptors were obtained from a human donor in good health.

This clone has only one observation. CDR3 coding DNA: TGTGCCAGCAGCTTTAGCAGGGCGGATGGCTACACCTTC. It codes for CASSFSRADGYTF. The V call is TRBV5-5, the J call TRBJ1-2; tentative D call: TRBD1 (5 bases). Trimming took 2 bases from V and 6 from J, leaving 11 bases between them. Germline-derived CDR1 and CDR2 are SGHKS and YYEKEE (reference sequence). The CDR3 sequence is 13 residues long.

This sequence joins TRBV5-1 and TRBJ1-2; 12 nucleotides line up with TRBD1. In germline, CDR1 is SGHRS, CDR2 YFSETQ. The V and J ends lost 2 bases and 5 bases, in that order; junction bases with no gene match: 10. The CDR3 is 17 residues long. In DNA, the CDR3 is TGCGCCAGCAGCTTTCAGGGACAGGGGGCCTCTTCGTATGGCTACACCTTC. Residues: CASSFQGQGASSYGYTF. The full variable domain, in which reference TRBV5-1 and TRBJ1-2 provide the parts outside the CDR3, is KAGVTQTPRYLIKTRGQQVTLSCSPISGHRSVSWYQQTPGQGLQFLFEYFSETQRNKGNFPGRFSGRQFSNSRSEMNVSTLELGDSALYLCASSFQGQGASSYGYTFGSGTRLTVV.

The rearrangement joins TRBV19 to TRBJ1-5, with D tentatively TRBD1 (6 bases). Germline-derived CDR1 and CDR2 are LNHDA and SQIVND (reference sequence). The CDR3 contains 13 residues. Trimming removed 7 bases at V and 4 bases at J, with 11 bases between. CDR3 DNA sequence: TGTGCCAGTACAGGGGTTAAGAATCAGCCCCAGCATTTT. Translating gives CASTGVKNQPQHF.

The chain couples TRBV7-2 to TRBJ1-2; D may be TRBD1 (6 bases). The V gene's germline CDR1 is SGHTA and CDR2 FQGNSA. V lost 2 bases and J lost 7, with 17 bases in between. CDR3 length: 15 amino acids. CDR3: CASSLPLDRRRGYTF. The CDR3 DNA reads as TGTGCCAGCAGCTTACCCCTCGACAGGCGGCGTGGCTACACCTTC.

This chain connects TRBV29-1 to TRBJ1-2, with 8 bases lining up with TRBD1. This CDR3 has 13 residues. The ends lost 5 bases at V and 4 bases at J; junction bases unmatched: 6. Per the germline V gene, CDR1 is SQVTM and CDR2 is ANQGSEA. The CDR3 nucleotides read TGCAGCGTTTCCAACAGGGGGTCCTATGGCTACACCTTC. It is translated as CSVSNRGSYGYTF.

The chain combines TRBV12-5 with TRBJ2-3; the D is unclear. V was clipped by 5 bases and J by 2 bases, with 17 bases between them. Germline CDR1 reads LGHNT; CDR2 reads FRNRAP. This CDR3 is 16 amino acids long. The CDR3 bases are TGTGCTAGTGGTCCCCCAGTTCAGGATTACACAGATACGCAGTATTTT. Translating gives CASGPPVQDYTDTQYF. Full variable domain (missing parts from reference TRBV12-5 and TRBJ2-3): DARVTQTPRHKVTEMGQEVTMRCQPILGHNTVFWYRQTMMQGLELLAYFRNRAPLDDSGMPKDRFSAEMPDATLATLKIQPSEPRDSAVYFCASGPPVQDYTDTQYFGPGTRLTVL.

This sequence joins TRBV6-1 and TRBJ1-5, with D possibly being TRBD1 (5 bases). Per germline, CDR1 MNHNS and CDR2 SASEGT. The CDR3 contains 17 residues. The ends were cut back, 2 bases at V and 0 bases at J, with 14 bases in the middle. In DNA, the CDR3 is TGTGCCAGCAGTGAACTAATGGACACCTATAGCAATCAGCCCCAGCATTTT. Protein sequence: CASSELMDTYSNQPQHF.

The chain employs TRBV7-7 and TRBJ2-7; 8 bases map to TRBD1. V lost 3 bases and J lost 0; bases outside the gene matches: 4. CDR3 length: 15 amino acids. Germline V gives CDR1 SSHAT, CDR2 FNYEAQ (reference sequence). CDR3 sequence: CASSFRQGSSYEQYF. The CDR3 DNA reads TGTGCCAGCAGCTTCCGACAGGGGTCCTCCTACGAGCAGTACTTC.

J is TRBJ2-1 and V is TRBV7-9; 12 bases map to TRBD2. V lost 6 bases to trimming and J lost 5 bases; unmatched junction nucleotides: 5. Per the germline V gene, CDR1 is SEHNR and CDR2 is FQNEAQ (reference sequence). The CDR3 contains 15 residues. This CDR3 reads CASRPTSGRNNEQFF. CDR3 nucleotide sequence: TGTGCCAGCAGACCGACTAGCGGGAGAAACAATGAGCAGTTCTTC. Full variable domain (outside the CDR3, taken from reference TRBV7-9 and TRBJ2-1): DTGVSQNPRHKITKRGQNVTFRCDPISEHNRLYWYRQTLGQGPEFLTYFQNEAQLEKSRLLSDRFSAERPKGSFSTLEIQRTEQGDSAMYLCASRPTSGRNNEQFFGPGTRLTVL.

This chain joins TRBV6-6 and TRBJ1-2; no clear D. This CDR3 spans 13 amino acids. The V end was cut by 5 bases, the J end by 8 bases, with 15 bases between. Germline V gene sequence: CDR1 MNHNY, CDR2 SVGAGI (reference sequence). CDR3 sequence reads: CASSRRPTEGYTF. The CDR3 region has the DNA TGTGCCAGCAGTCGACGACCCACGGAGGGCTACACCTTC.

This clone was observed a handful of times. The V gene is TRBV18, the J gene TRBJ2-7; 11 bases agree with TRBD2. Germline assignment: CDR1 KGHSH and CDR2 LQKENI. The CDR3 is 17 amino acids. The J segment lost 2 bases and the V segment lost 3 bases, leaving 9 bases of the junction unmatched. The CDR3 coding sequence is TGTGCCAGCTCACCTGGGGCTAGCGGGAGGCCCGCCTACGAGCAGTACTTC. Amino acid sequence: CASSPGASGRPAYEQYF. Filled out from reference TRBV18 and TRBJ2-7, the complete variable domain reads NAGVMQNPRHLVRRRGQEARLRCSPMKGHSHVYWYRQLPEEGLKFMVYLQKENIIDESGMPKERFSAEFPKEGPSILRIQQVVRGDSAAYFCASSPGASGRPAYEQYFGPGTRLTVT.

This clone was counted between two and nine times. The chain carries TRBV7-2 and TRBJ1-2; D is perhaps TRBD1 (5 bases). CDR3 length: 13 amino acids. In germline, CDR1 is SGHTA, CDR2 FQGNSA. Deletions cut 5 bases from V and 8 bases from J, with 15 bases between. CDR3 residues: CASSPRATDGYTF. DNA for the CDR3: TGTGCCAGCAGCCCCAGGGCGACGGACGGCTACACCTTC.

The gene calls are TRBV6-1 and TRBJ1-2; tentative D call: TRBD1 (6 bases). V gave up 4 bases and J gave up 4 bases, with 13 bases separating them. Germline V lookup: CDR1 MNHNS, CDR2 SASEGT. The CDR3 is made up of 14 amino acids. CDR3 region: CASSAIQGSYGYTF. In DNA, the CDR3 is TGTGCCAGCAGTGCAATACAGGGTTCCTATGGCTACACCTTC.

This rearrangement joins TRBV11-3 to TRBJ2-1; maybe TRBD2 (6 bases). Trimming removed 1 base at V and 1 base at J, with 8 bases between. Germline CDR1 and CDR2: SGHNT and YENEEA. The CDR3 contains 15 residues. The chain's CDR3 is CASSLVAGSYNEQFF. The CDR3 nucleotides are TGTGCCAGCAGCTTAGTTGCGGGATCCTACAATGAGCAGTTCTTC.

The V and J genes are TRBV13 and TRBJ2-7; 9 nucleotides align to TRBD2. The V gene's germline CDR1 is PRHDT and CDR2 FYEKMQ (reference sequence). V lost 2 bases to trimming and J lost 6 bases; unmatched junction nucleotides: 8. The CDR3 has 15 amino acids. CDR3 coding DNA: TGTGCCAGCAGCTTAACTGAGCGGGGGGCTGGCGAGCAGTACTTC. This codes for CASSLTERGAGEQYF.

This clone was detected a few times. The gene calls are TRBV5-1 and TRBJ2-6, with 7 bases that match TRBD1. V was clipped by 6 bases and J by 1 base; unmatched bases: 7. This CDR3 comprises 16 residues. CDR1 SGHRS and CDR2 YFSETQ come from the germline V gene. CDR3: CASTTGQPSGANVLTF. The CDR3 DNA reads TGCGCCAGCACCACGGGACAGCCTTCTGGGGCCAACGTCCTGACTTTC.

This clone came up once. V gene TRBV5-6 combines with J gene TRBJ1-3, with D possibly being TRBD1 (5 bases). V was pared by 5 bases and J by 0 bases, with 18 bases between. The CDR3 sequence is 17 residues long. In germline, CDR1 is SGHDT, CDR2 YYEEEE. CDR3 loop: CASSPQTVFYSGNTIYF. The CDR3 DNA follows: TGTGCCAGCAGTCCTCAGACAGTTTTCTACTCTGGAAACACCATATATTTT.

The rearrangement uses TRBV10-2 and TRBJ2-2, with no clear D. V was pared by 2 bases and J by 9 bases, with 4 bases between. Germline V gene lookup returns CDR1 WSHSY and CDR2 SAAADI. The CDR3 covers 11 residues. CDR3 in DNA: TGCGCCAGCAGTGAGCGGTGGGAGCTGTTTTTT. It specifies CASSERWELFF.

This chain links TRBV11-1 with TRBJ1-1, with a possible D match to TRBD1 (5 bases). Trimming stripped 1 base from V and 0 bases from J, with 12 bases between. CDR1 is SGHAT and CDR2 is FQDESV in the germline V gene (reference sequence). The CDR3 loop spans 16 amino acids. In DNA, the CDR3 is TGTGCCAGCAGCTTAGGCAGGGTCCTAGTGAACACTGAAGCTTTCTTT. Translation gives CASSLGRVLVNTEAFF.

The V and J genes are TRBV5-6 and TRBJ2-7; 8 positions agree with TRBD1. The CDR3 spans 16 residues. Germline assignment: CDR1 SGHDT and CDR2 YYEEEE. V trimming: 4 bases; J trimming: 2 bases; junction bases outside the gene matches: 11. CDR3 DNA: TGTGCCAGCAGCCAACCCGGGACAGGAAAGCCCTACGAGCAGTACTTC. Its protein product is CASSQPGTGKPYEQYF.

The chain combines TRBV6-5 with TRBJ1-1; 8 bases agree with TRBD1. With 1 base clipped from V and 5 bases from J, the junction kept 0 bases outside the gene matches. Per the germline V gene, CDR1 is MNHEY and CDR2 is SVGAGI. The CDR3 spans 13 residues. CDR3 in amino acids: CASSYYRGTEAFF. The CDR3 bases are TGTGCCAGCAGTTACTACAGGGGGACTGAAGCTTTCTTT.

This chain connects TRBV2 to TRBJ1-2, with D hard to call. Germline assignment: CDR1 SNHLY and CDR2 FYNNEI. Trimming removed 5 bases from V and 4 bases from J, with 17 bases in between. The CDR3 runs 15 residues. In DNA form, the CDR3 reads TGTGCCAGCAGTTTACGGGGAGTTACGGGCTATGGCTACACCTTC. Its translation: CASSLRGVTGYGYTF.

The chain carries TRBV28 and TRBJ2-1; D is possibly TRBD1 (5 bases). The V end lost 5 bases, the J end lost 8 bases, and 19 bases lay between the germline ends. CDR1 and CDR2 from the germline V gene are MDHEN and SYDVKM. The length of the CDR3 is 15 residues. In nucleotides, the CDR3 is TGTGCCAGCAGTCCAATTCAGGGCCATTACGATGAGCAGTTCTTC. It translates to CASSPIQGHYDEQFF.

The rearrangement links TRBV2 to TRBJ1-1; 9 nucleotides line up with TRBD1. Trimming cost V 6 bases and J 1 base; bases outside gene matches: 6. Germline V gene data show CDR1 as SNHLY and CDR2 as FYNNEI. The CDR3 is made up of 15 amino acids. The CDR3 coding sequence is TGTGCCAGCAGCTATACAGGGGGCGAGAACACTGAAGCTTTCTTT. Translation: CASSYTGGENTEAFF. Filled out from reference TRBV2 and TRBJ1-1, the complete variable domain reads EPEVTQTPSHQVTQMGQEVILRCVPISNHLYFYWYRQILGQKVEFLVSFYNNEISEKSEIFDDQFSVERPDGSNFTLKIRSTKLEDSAMYFCASSYTGGENTEAFFGQGTRLTVV.

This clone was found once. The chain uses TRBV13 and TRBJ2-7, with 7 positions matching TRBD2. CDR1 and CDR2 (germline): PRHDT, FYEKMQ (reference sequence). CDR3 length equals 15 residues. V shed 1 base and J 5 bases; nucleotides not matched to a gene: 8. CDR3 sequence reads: CASSLVVPRGDEQYF. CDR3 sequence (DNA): TGTGCCAGCAGCTTAGTAGTGCCTCGGGGGGACGAGCAGTACTTC.

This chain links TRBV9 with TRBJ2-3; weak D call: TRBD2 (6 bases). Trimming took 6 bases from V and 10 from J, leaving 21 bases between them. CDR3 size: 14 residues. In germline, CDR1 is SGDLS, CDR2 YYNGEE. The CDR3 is CASKPLAGSGSQYF. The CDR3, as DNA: TGTGCCAGCAAACCACTAGCCGGGTCGGGCTCGCAGTATTTT.

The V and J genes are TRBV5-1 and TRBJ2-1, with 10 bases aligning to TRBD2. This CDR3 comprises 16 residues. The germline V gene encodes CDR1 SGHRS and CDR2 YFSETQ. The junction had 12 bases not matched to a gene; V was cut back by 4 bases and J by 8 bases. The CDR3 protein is CASSLPPAGGPHEQFF. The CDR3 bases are TGCGCCAGCAGCCTACCCCCAGCGGGGGGGCCCCATGAGCAGTTCTTC.

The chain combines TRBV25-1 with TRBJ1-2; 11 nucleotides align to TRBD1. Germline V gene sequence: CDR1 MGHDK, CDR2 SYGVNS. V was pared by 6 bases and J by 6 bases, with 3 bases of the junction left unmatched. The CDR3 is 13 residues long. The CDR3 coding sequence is TGTGCCAGCAGGGAGGACAGGGGGCATGGCTACACCTTC. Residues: CASREDRGHGYTF.